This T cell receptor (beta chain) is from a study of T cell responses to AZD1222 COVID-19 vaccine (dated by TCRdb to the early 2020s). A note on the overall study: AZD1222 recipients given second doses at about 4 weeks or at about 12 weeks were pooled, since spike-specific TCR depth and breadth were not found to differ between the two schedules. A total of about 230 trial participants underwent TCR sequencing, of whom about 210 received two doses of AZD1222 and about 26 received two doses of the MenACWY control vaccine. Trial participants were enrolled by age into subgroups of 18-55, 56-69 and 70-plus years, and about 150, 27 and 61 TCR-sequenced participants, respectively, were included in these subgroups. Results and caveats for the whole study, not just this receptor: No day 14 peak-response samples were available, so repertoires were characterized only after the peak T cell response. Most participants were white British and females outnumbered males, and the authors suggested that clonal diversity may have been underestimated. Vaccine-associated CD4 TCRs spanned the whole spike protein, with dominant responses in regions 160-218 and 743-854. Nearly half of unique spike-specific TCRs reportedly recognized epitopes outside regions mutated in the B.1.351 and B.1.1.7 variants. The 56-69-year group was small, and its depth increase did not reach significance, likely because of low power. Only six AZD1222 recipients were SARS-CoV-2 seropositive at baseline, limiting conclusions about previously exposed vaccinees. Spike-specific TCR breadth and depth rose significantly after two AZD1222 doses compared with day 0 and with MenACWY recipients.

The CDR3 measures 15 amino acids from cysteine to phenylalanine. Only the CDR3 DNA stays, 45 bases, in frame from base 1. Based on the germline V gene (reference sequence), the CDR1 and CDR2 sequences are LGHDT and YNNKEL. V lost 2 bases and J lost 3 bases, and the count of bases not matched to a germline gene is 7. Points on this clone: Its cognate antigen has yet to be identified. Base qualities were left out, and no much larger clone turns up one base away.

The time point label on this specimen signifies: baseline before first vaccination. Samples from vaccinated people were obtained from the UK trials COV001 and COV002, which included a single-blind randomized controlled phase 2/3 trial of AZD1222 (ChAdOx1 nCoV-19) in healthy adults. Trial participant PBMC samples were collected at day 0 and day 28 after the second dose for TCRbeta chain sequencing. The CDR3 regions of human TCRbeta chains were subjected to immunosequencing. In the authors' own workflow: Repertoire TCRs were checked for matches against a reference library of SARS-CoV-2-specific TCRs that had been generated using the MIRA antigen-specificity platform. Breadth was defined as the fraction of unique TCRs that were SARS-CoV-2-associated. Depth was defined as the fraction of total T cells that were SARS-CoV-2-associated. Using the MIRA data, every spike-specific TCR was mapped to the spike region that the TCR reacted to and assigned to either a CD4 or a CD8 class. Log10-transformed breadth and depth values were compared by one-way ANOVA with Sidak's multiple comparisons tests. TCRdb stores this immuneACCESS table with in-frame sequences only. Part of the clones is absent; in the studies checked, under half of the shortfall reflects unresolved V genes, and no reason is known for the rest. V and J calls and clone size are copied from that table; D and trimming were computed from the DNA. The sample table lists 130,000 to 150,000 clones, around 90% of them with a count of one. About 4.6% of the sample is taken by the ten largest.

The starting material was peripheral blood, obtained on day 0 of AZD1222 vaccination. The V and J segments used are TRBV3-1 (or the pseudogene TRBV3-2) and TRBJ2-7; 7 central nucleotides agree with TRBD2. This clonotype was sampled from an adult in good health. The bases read TGTGCCAGCAGCCAATTTGTGGGAGGGTACTACGAGCAGTACTTC. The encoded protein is CASSQFVGGYYEQYF.